This T cell receptor (beta chain) emerged from a study of blood T cell repertoires in COVID-19. Assay: immunoSEQ multiplex PCR; the TCRdb copy retains only in-frame clones and omits some. This table has 85,000 to 110,000 clones, around 89% appearing once. This receptor was identified in a woman in her fifties or sixties with acute or convalescent COVID-19. The sample taken for sequencing was peripheral blood.

CDR3 region: CASSESTSGFSKFAEQYV. CDR3 sequence (DNA): TGCGCCAGCAGTGAGAGTACTAGCGGGTTCTCTAAGTTTGCCGAGCAGTACGTC. This chain joins TRBV10-2 and TRBJ2-7, with 9 bases that match TRBD2. Germline lookup yields CDR1 WSHSY and CDR2 SAAADI. The CDR3 is made up of 18 amino acids. Trimming at V came to 2 bases and at J to 6 bases, leaving 17 bases not matched to a gene.